A single TCR beta chain is shown here with its context. As yet, its antigen is unknown. This specimen belongs to a study of T cell responses to AZD1222 COVID-19 vaccine. Whole-study results and caveats: CD4 TCRs linked to vaccination spanned spike, dominating at 160-218 and 743-854. Variant regions that are unmutated are reportedly the target of nearly half of spike-specific TCRs. Vaccination with two AZD1222 doses was followed by a rise in Spike-specific TCR breadth and depth.

Recipients boosted at about 4 weeks or about 12 weeks are pooled. CDR1 KGHSH and CDR2 LQKENI come from the germline V gene. This CDR3 has 14 amino acids. Between the trimmed V and J ends, which lost 3 bases and 4 bases, there was a span of 12 bases. The data were produced by immunoSEQ multiplex PCR, yet TCRdb's version contains in-frame clones alone and is incomplete. The sample carries around 130,000 clones, 70% to 90% recorded once. This receptor was obtained from an adult who received the AZD1222 COVID-19 vaccine. Sequenced material: peripheral blood, taken 28 days after the second AZD1222 dose. J is TRBJ1-2 and V is TRBV18, with D tentatively TRBD1 (6 bases). CDR3 sequence reads: CASSPVTGGYGYTF. CDR3 DNA: TGTGCCAGCTCACCCGTGACAGGCGGCTATGGCTACACCTTC.